Presented here are 22 T cell receptor beta chains from one specimen sequenced in a study of T cell responses to AZD1222 COVID-19 vaccine. Assay used: immunoSEQ multiplex PCR; TCRdb lists only in-frame clones, some missing. This repertoire shows about 100,000 clones, 93% found once; its top ten account for about 5%. The sample was peripheral blood, taken on day 0 of AZD1222 vaccination. These TCRs come from an adult in good health.

The V call is TRBV15, the J call TRBJ1-5, with D unresolved. The germline V gene has CDR1 LNHNV and CDR2 YYDKDF (reference sequence). CDR3 length equals 12 residues. V lost 1 base to trimming and J lost 5 bases, with 3 bases between them. CDR3 residues: CATSRAHQPQHF. The CDR3 DNA follows: TGTGCCACCAGCAGAGCCCATCAGCCCCAGCATTTT.

This clone was observed once. CDR3 in amino acids: CASRGDRAEAFF. CDR3 sequence (DNA): TGTGCCAGCAGGGGGGACAGGGCTGAAGCTTTCTTT. The chain carries TRBV6-5 and TRBJ1-1, with TRBD1 matching 9 bases. Germline values: CDR1 MNHEY, CDR2 SVGAGI. The junction had 2 bases not matched to a gene; V was cut back by 6 bases and J by 6 bases. The CDR3 is made up of 12 amino acids.

For this clone: This specimen includes other DNA sequences encoding the same CDR3. The chain joins TRBV6-1 to TRBJ1-5; D gene ambiguous. The germline V gene has CDR1 MNHNS and CDR2 SASEGT. V was cut by 2 bases and J by 3 bases, with 5 bases left in between. The CDR3 runs to 13 residues. CDR3 DNA sequence: TGTGCCAGCAGTGAACGCGACAATCAGCCCCAGCATTTT. Amino acids: CASSERDNQPQHF.

The V and J genes are TRBV28 and TRBJ1-5; a possible D gene is TRBD1 (5 bases). Trimming pared 3 bases from V and 8 bases from J, leaving 17 bases between. Germline V lookup: CDR1 MDHEN, CDR2 SYDVKM. The CDR3 spans 15 residues. The CDR3 reads CASSFTPTGREPQHF. The CDR3, as DNA: TGTGCCAGCAGTTTTACCCCCACGGGGCGGGAGCCCCAGCATTTT.

The rearrangement uses TRBV7-9 and TRBJ2-5; the D gene is possibly TRBD2 (6 bases). The CDR3 length is 11 residues. Germline CDR1 and CDR2: SEHNR and FQNEAQ (reference sequence). V was shortened by 5 bases and J by 5 bases, with 6 bases between the two germline ends. CDR3 bases: TGTGCCAGCAGCGGGAGGGAGACCCAGTACTTC. Translated, it gives CASSGRETQYF.

The chain is built from TRBV27 and TRBJ1-5; D remains unclear. Germline V gene lookup returns CDR1 MNHEY and CDR2 SMNVEV (reference sequence). V gave up 5 bases and J gave up 3 bases, with 11 bases separating them. The CDR3 extends over 14 amino acids. The chain's CDR3 is CASSNGLNNQPQHF. Here the CDR3 DNA reads TGTGCCAGCAGTAATGGGTTGAACAATCAGCCCCAGCATTTT.

The chain is built from TRBV2 and TRBJ1-1; 12 positions agree with TRBD1. CDR3 length: 20 residues. CDR1 and CDR2 (germline): SNHLY, FYNNEI. The J segment lost 0 bases and the V segment lost 5 bases, leaving 16 bases of the junction unmatched. The CDR3 here is CASSISATGTGGGMNTEAFF. Here the CDR3 DNA reads TGTGCCAGCAGTATTTCCGCGACGGGGACAGGGGGCGGGATGAACACTGAAGCTTTCTTT.

The chain combines TRBV6-2 or TRBV6-3 with TRBJ2-2; 11 nucleotides match TRBD2. The CDR3 is 14 residues long. The germline V gene has CDR1 MNHEY and CDR2 SVGEGT. J gave up 5 bases and V 6 bases, and 2 bases lay outside the gene matches. The CDR3 DNA is TGTGCCAGCAGCCGGACTAGCGGGACCGGGGAGCTGTTTTTT. Its protein product is CASSRTSGTGELFF.

In its sample, this clone was seen once. CDR3 residues: CASSGTGAGNIQYF. The CDR3 DNA follows: TGTGCCAGCAGTGGGACAGGGGCCGGTAACATTCAGTACTTC. The chain uses TRBV2 and TRBJ2-4, with 9 bases aligning to TRBD1. The trim removed 4 bases at V and 7 bases at J, leaving 5 bases unmatched. CDR1 is SNHLY and CDR2 is FYNNEI in the germline V gene. This CDR3 has 14 residues.

The chain employs TRBV24-1 and TRBJ1-5, with D possibly TRBD1 on 5 matching bases. CDR1 and CDR2 (germline): KGHDR, SFDVKD. V was clipped by 4 bases and J by 1 base, with 13 bases between them. The CDR3 is 16 residues long. The CDR3 is CATSDSQRGSNQPQHF. CDR3 coding DNA: TGTGCCACCAGTGACTCCCAGAGGGGAAGCAATCAGCCCCAGCATTTT.

The rearrangement uses TRBV19 and TRBJ2-2; D is undetermined. V gave up 9 bases and J gave up 7 bases, with 18 bases separating them. Germline V CDR1 and CDR2: LNHDA, SQIVND (reference sequence). This CDR3 has 14 residues. CDR3 residues: CASQEGLHIGELFF. The CDR3 coding sequence is TGTGCCAGCCAAGAAGGCCTCCACATCGGGGAGCTGTTTTTT.

The chain employs TRBV29-1 and TRBJ1-5; no firm D call. Germline CDR1 SQVTM, CDR2 ANQGSEA. This CDR3 spans 14 amino acids. V was cut by 4 bases and J by 1 base, with 11 bases left in between. This CDR3 is CSVVSSESNQPQHF. CDR3 sequence (DNA): TGCAGCGTTGTATCCTCAGAGAGCAATCAGCCCCAGCATTTT.

V gene TRBV7-2 combines with J gene TRBJ1-1, with 7 nucleotides matching TRBD1. This CDR3 is built from 13 residues. J gave up 11 bases and V 4 bases, and 10 bases lay outside the gene matches. Germline-derived CDR1 and CDR2 are SGHTA and FQGNSA. CDR3 loop: CASSSNRQGKAFF. DNA of the CDR3: TGTGCCAGCAGCTCGAACAGACAGGGTAAGGCTTTCTTT.

V and J are TRBV6-5 and TRBJ2-7; D is perhaps TRBD1 (6 bases). CDR1 and CDR2 from the germline V gene are MNHEY and SVGAGI. CDR3 size: 15 residues. V gave up 6 bases and J gave up 0 bases, with 15 bases separating them. CDR3 coding DNA: TGTGCCAGCAGACGCAGACAGGAGCTCTCCTACGAGCAGTACTTC. It translates to CASRRRQELSYEQYF.

V gene TRBV7-9 combines with J gene TRBJ2-6; the D gene is possibly TRBD1 (5 bases). Germline V gene data show CDR1 as SEHNR and CDR2 as FQNEAQ (reference sequence). V was cut by 5 bases and J by 0 bases, with 8 bases left in between. CDR3 length: 15 residues. In nucleotides, the CDR3 is TGTGCCAGCAGCCGCCAGGGCTCTGGGGCCAACGTCCTGACTTTC. Its protein product is CASSRQGSGANVLTF.

The chain combines TRBV30 with TRBJ2-1; 7 bases align to TRBD2. Trimming at V came to 2 bases and at J to 7 bases, leaving 8 bases not matched to a gene. Germline V gene lookup returns CDR1 GTSNPN and CDR2 SVGIG (reference sequence). This CDR3 has 14 amino acids. In DNA, the CDR3 is TGTGCCTGGAGTAACCCAGCGGGATTGAATGAGCAGTTCTTC. Protein product: CAWSNPAGLNEQFF.

V is TRBV6-1 and J is TRBJ1-3; no clear D gene. V was clipped by 0 bases and J by 0 bases, with 9 bases between them. The CDR3 loop spans 16 amino acids. CDR1 and CDR2 from the germline V gene are MNHNS and SASEGT. CDR3 DNA: TGTGCCAGCAGTGAAGCACGCAGGACCTCTGGAAACACCATATATTTT. Protein: CASSEARRTSGNTIYF.

The rearrangement links TRBV7-9 to TRBJ1-4; TRBD1 might be the D (5 bases). This CDR3 comprises 14 residues. The germline gives CDR1 SEHNR, CDR2 FQNEAQ (reference sequence). The V gene lost 5 bases and the J gene lost 7 bases, with 14 bases spanning the gap. CDR3 DNA: TGTGCCAGCAGCAATACGGGCCAGGGTGAAAAACTGTTTTTT. Its protein product is CASSNTGQGEKLFF.

The V and J genes are TRBV28 and TRBJ1-2; TRBD1 is a possible D gene (6 bases). Trimming removed 3 bases from V and 2 bases from J, with 13 bases in between. In germline, CDR1 is MDHEN, CDR2 SYDVKM. CDR3 length equals 15 residues. CDR3 nucleotide sequence: TGTGCCAGCAGTTTTTATCCAGGGGCCAACTATGGCTACACCTTC. It yields the protein CASSFYPGANYGYTF.

This clone was counted a single time. The CDR3 DNA follows: TGTGCCAGCACTAACCCGACCGAAGAGACCCAGTACTTC. Translating it yields CASTNPTEETQYF. The chain couples TRBV6-5 to TRBJ2-5; no definite D call. This CDR3 has 13 amino acids. With 7 bases removed from V and 3 bases from J, the gap between germline ends came to 12 bases. Germline V gene sequence: CDR1 MNHEY, CDR2 SVGAGI.

Here the CDR3 DNA reads TGTGCCAGCAGTAGCCGGGCCGACTCCTACGAGCAGTACTTC. Protein sequence: CASSSRADSYEQYF. This rearrangement joins TRBV28 to TRBJ2-7; no firm D call. Trimming left V 5 bases short and J 0 bases short, with 11 bases between. This CDR3 has 14 residues. CDR1 MDHEN and CDR2 SYDVKM come from the germline V gene.

The V and J genes are TRBV6-2 or TRBV6-3 and TRBJ1-5; D not certain. The CDR3 sequence is 14 residues long. V shed 3 bases and J shed 0 bases, with 6 bases lying between them. The germline V gene has CDR1 MNHEY and CDR2 SVGEGT. The chain's CDR3 is CASSYAVSNQPQHF. The CDR3 region has the DNA TGTGCCAGCAGTTATGCGGTTAGCAATCAGCCCCAGCATTTT.